The 30 T cell receptor beta chains reported below all come from one sample, sequenced in a study of cytomegalovirus exposure and HLA in healthy donors. The PCR used 60 Vbeta and 13 Jbeta primers. The assay was immunoSEQ multiplex PCR, and TCRdb's table has in-frame clones only and misses some. The table records 100,000 to 150,000 clones, approximately 79% of them present only once. The sequenced sample consisted of PBMCs. These receptors all stem from a man aged 50 to 59 in good health and CMV-seropositive.

This sequence joins TRBV27 and TRBJ2-7; 9 nucleotides agree with TRBD1. V lost 5 bases to trimming and J lost 0 bases; unmatched junction nucleotides: 5. Germline CDR1 MNHEY, CDR2 SMNVEV (reference sequence). The CDR3 is made up of 15 amino acids. In DNA, the CDR3 is TGTGCCAGCAGTCACGGGACAGGGAGCTCCTACGAGCAGTACTTC. Translating gives CASSHGTGSSYEQYF.

The chain combines TRBV7-9 with TRBJ2-2; 12 nucleotides agree with TRBD2. The length of the CDR3 is 15 residues. J lost 7 bases, V lost 5 bases, and 5 bases had no gene match. CDR1 SEHNR and CDR2 FQNEAQ come from the germline V gene (reference sequence). CDR3 amino acids: CASSKTSGSGGELFF. For the CDR3, the DNA is TGTGCCAGCAGCAAGACTAGCGGGAGCGGCGGGGAGCTGTTTTTT. Full variable domain (missing parts from reference TRBV7-9 and TRBJ2-2): DTGVSQNPRHKITKRGQNVTFRCDPISEHNRLYWYRQTLGQGPEFLTYFQNEAQLEKSRLLSDRFSAERPKGSFSTLEIQRTEQGDSAMYLCASSKTSGSGGELFFGEGSRLTVL.

This clone was seen a handful of times. The V gene is TRBV7-2, the J gene TRBJ2-3, with D uncertain. In germline, CDR1 is SGHTA, CDR2 FQGNSA. The CDR3 totals 14 residues. Deletions cut 1 base from V and 4 bases from J, with 9 bases between. CDR3 nucleotides: TGTGCCAGCAGCTTAGTCAGAAGTGCAGATACGCAGTATTTT. Encoded protein: CASSLVRSADTQYF.

This clone has only one observation. The chain employs TRBV10-3 and TRBJ2-1, with D unclear. Germline V gene lookup returns CDR1 ENHRY and CDR2 SYGVKD. The CDR3 contains 13 residues. V lost 2 bases and J 1 base, leaving 3 bases between the germline ends. DNA for the CDR3: TGTGCCATCAGTGAGGAGTCCTACAATGAGCAGTTCTTC. As protein: CAISEESYNEQFF.

Written as DNA, the CDR3 is TGTGCCAGCAGCGCGGGACTTCCCACAGATACGCAGTATTTT. It codes for CASSAGLPTDTQYF. J is TRBJ2-3 and V is TRBV7-2, with D possibly TRBD2 on 6 matching bases. The CDR3 extends over 14 amino acids. The germline gives CDR1 SGHTA, CDR2 FQGNSA. Trimming removed 5 bases from V and 2 bases from J, with 11 bases in between. The full variable domain, with the rest looked up from reference TRBV7-2 and TRBJ2-3, is GAGVSQSPSNKVTEKGKDVELRCDPISGHTALYWYRQSLGQGLEFLIYFQGNSAPDKSGLPSDRFSAERTGGSVSTLTIQRTQQEDSAVYLCASSAGLPTDTQYFGPGTRLTVL.

The rearrangement uses TRBV9 and TRBJ2-5; maybe TRBD1 (5 bases). Germline V CDR1 and CDR2: SGDLS, YYNGEE. Trimming took off 0 bases at V and 5 bases at J, with 14 bases between the two ends. This CDR3 is 15 amino acids long. The CDR3 region is CASSVAHSRAETQYF. The CDR3 nucleotides are TGTGCCAGCAGCGTAGCTCACAGCAGGGCGGAGACCCAGTACTTC.

V is TRBV6-1 and J is TRBJ2-3; D is perhaps TRBD2 (5 bases). The CDR3 consists of 14 residues. Germline CDR1 is MNHNS and CDR2 is SASEGT. Trimming took 8 bases from V and 0 from J, leaving 12 bases between them. Here the CDR3 reads CASLRGRSTDTQYF. For the CDR3, the DNA is TGTGCCAGCTTACGGGGTCGTAGCACAGATACGCAGTATTTT.

In this sample, this clone turned up a few times. This chain links TRBV6-1 with TRBJ1-5; 7 bases are a match to TRBD1. The V and J ends lost 5 bases and 6 bases, in that order; junction bases with no gene match: 4. The CDR3 has 13 amino acids. The germline gives CDR1 MNHNS, CDR2 SASEGT. The CDR3 loop is CASSSNRGQPQHF. The CDR3 DNA reads TGTGCCAGCAGTTCTAACAGGGGTCAGCCCCAGCATTTT.

This sequence joins TRBV5-4 and TRBJ2-1; TRBD2 matches 9 bases. The V segment lost 3 bases and the J segment 5 bases; nucleotides outside the gene matches: 6. Germline CDR1 SGHNT, CDR2 YYREEE (reference sequence). The CDR3 extends over 15 amino acids. In DNA, the CDR3 is TGTGCCAGCAGCTCCCGACTAGCGGCTCACAATGAGCAGTTCTTC. This gives the protein CASSSRLAAHNEQFF.

The chain is built from TRBV28 and TRBJ2-1; 8 bases line up with TRBD2. Germline CDR1 and CDR2: MDHEN and SYDVKM. The CDR3 contains 12 residues. Trimming took 10 bases from V and 8 from J; bases not matched to a gene: 7. The CDR3 loop reads CATSGRVYEQFF. The DNA of the CDR3 is TGTGCCACCAGCGGGAGAGTGTATGAGCAGTTCTTC.

J is TRBJ2-2 and V is TRBV7-7, with 15 bases fitting TRBD2. V shed 3 bases, J shed 2 bases, and the junction held 7 bases outside the gene matches. The CDR3 has 19 amino acids. The germline V gene encodes CDR1 SSHAT and CDR2 FNYEAQ (reference sequence). The CDR3, as DNA: TGTGCCAGCAGCTTTCGGACTAGCGGGGGGGGGACCAACACCGGGGAGCTGTTTTTT. Its protein product is CASSFRTSGGGTNTGELFF.

The chain joins TRBV25-1 to TRBJ1-3; D is unresolved. Germline loops: CDR1 MGHDK, CDR2 SYGVNS. The CDR3 runs 14 residues. V dropped 6 bases and J dropped 3 bases, with 12 bases sitting between them. DNA for the CDR3: TGTGCCAGCAGGGAAACTGGGCTTGGAAACACCATATATTTT. Its translation is CASRETGLGNTIYF.

This sequence joins TRBV5-1 and TRBJ2-5, with D maybe TRBD2 (5 bases). The tail of the sequence fits TRBJ2-7 better, so the J call may be wrong. This CDR3 has 12 amino acids. Germline V gene data show CDR1 as SGHRS and CDR2 as YFSETQ. CDR3 in amino acids: CASSSEGYEQYF. The DNA of the CDR3 is TGCGCCAGCAGCTCAGAGGGCTACGAGCAGTACTTC.

A note on this clone: Additional DNA sequences in this sample encode the identical CDR3. The chain links TRBV29-1 to TRBJ1-5, with D tentatively TRBD1 (5 bases). V was clipped by 4 bases and J by 4 bases, with 5 bases between them. The CDR3 totals 11 residues. The germline CDR1 and CDR2 sequences are SQVTM and ANQGSEA. CDR3 residues: CSVGQNQPQHF. The CDR3 nucleotides read TGCAGCGTTGGACAGAATCAGCCCCAGCATTTT.

V usage is TRBV4-2 and J usage is TRBJ2-5; TRBD2 matches 8 bases. In germline, CDR1 is LGHNA, CDR2 YNFKEQ. The V gene end was trimmed by 4 bases and the J gene end by 5 bases; junction bases not matched to a gene: 15. This CDR3 contains 17 residues. This CDR3 reads CASSPTRASGLRETQYF. The CDR3 region has the DNA TGTGCCAGCAGCCCCACCCGGGCTAGCGGGTTGAGGGAGACCCAGTACTTC.

The chain combines TRBV5-4 with TRBJ2-1; TRBD2 matches 7 bases. CDR1 is SGHNT, CDR2 YYREEE, per germline (reference sequence). The junction had 3 bases not matched to a gene; V was cut back by 4 bases and J by 5 bases. The CDR3 has 13 amino acids. The CDR3 sequence is CASSLGTNNEQFF. CDR3 in DNA: TGTGCCAGCAGCCTTGGGACTAACAATGAGCAGTTCTTC.

V gene TRBV2 combines with J gene TRBJ1-2; D may be TRBD1 (5 bases). V lost 3 bases, J lost 13 bases, and 15 bases lay in between. In germline, CDR1 is SNHLY, CDR2 FYNNEI. The CDR3 has 12 residues. The CDR3 protein is CASSESGTRVTF. In nucleotides, the CDR3 is TGTGCCAGCAGTGAGAGTGGGACTAGAGTCACCTTC.

Only a few counts were recorded for this clone. The chain couples TRBV18 to TRBJ2-7, with 10 positions matching TRBD2. This CDR3 contains 14 residues. Germline V gene data show CDR1 as KGHSH and CDR2 as LQKENI. With 5 bases clipped from V and 5 bases from J, the junction kept 6 bases outside the gene matches. CDR3 amino acids: CASSTGTSVDEQYF. The CDR3 coding sequence is TGTGCCAGCTCAACCGGGACTAGCGTAGACGAGCAGTACTTC. Using reference TRBV18 and TRBJ2-7 for the parts outside the CDR3, the full variable domain is NAGVMQNPRHLVRRRGQEARLRCSPMKGHSHVYWYRQLPEEGLKFMVYLQKENIIDESGMPKERFSAEFPKEGPSILRIQQVVRGDSAAYFCASSTGTSVDEQYFGPGTRLTVT.

This clone was counted only a few times. This sequence joins TRBV7-2 and TRBJ2-3; 10 positions match TRBD1. The germline CDR1 and CDR2 sequences are SGHTA and FQGNSA. The CDR3 consists of 14 residues. With V trimmed by 3 bases and J by 4 bases, 1 base remained unmatched. In nucleotides, the CDR3 is TGTGCCAGCAGCTTTGGACAGGGGGCAGATACGCAGTATTTT. Encoded protein: CASSFGQGADTQYF.

The chain recombines TRBV5-1 with TRBJ2-4; 13 nucleotides match TRBD2. CDR1 is SGHRS and CDR2 is YFSETQ in the germline V gene. CDR3 length equals 18 residues. The trim removed 4 bases at V and 0 bases at J, leaving 7 bases unmatched. The CDR3: CASSPGTSGVRAKNIQYF. The DNA for the CDR3 is TGCGCCAGCAGCCCTGGGACTAGCGGGGTTAGAGCCAAAAACATTCAGTACTTC.

The V call is TRBV19, the J call TRBJ2-7; 9 nucleotides align to TRBD1. Germline lookup yields CDR1 LNHDA and CDR2 SQIVND (reference sequence). The CDR3 runs 14 residues. Losses at the gene ends were 9 bases for V and 2 bases for J; bases not matched to a gene: 8. This CDR3 is CASAPGQGAYEQYF. CDR3 bases: TGTGCCAGCGCTCCGGGACAGGGAGCCTACGAGCAGTACTTC.

This rearrangement joins TRBV5-1 to TRBJ2-7; D possibly corresponds to TRBD2 (7 bases). There are 14 residues in the CDR3. Germline CDR1 reads SGHRS; CDR2 reads YFSETQ. Trimming left V 4 bases short and J 4 bases short, with 15 bases between. CDR3 nucleotide sequence: TGCGCCAGCAGCCGGGGGGCAGAGAAGTACGAGCAGTACTTC. This sequence encodes CASSRGAEKYEQYF.

The rearrangement uses TRBV5-4 and TRBJ1-1; D is perhaps TRBD1 (6 bases). The V gene's germline CDR1 is SGHNT and CDR2 YYREEE (reference sequence). Trimming took off 0 bases at V and 1 base at J, with 10 bases between the two ends. The CDR3 consists of 15 residues. CDR3 in amino acids: CASSLGGGRNTEAFF. The CDR3, as DNA: TGTGCCAGCAGCTTGGGGGGGGGCCGGAACACTGAAGCTTTCTTT.

The genes are TRBV6-1 and TRBJ1-1, with 8 bases that match TRBD1. The CDR3 covers 14 residues. The V gene end was trimmed by 4 bases and the J gene end by 4 bases; junction bases not matched to a gene: 5. Germline loops: CDR1 MNHNS, CDR2 SASEGT. This CDR3 reads CASSGQGSGTEAFF. CDR3 sequence (DNA): TGTGCCAGCAGTGGACAGGGGTCCGGCACTGAAGCTTTCTTT.

The chain employs TRBV20-1 and TRBJ1-1; no reliable D call. The CDR3 spans 11 residues. Germline V lookup: CDR1 DFQATT, CDR2 SNEGSKA (reference sequence). V was shortened by 5 bases and J by 10 bases, with 14 bases between the two germline ends. The CDR3, as DNA: TGCAGTGCTCCTCTATTCACCGGAGCTTTCTTT. Protein: CSAPLFTGAFF.

This clone was observed a few times. V and J are TRBV6-1 and TRBJ1-1; possibly TRBD1 for D (6 bases). In germline, CDR1 is MNHNS, CDR2 SASEGT. V was pared by 7 bases and J by 3 bases, with 12 bases between. The CDR3 totals 13 residues. CDR3 region: CASMGARYTEAFF. The CDR3 DNA is TGTGCCAGCATGGGGGCTAGGTACACTGAAGCTTTCTTT.

The chain carries TRBV5-1 and TRBJ2-2; 7 nucleotides align to TRBD1. The trim removed 5 bases at V and 6 bases at J, leaving 10 bases unmatched. There are 15 residues in the CDR3. CDR1 is SGHRS and CDR2 is YFSETQ in the germline V gene. This chain's CDR3 is CASSPLTGLAGELFF. The DNA of the CDR3 is TGCGCCAGCAGTCCGTTGACAGGGTTAGCCGGGGAGCTGTTTTTT.

The chain combines TRBV6-6 with TRBJ2-7; 10 bases line up with TRBD2. The V segment lost 6 bases and the J segment 4 bases; nucleotides outside the gene matches: 6. Germline lookup yields CDR1 MNHNY and CDR2 SVGAGI (reference sequence). This CDR3 has 14 amino acids. This CDR3 is CASSRLAGYYEQYF. The DNA of the CDR3 is TGTGCCAGCAGCCGACTAGCGGGCTATTACGAGCAGTACTTC.

The sample holds many counts of this clone. The V gene is TRBV6-5, the J gene TRBJ1-1, with 7 bases lining up with TRBD1. CDR1 is MNHEY, CDR2 SVGAGI, per germline. The CDR3 contains 14 residues. Unmatched junction bases numbered 7, after V lost 6 bases and J lost 3 bases. The CDR3 reads CASRQGGADTEAFF. CDR3 nucleotides: TGTGCCAGCAGACAAGGGGGCGCGGACACTGAAGCTTTCTTT.

This clone was counted between two and nine times. V and J are TRBV29-1 and TRBJ1-1; 7 bases map to TRBD1. The CDR3 is 13 residues long. The V gene's germline CDR1 is SQVTM and CDR2 ANQGSEA. V shed 2 bases and J 5 bases; nucleotides not matched to a gene: 5. The CDR3 loop is CSVERQGGTEAFF. In nucleotides, the CDR3 is TGCAGCGTTGAACGACAGGGAGGTACTGAAGCTTTCTTT.